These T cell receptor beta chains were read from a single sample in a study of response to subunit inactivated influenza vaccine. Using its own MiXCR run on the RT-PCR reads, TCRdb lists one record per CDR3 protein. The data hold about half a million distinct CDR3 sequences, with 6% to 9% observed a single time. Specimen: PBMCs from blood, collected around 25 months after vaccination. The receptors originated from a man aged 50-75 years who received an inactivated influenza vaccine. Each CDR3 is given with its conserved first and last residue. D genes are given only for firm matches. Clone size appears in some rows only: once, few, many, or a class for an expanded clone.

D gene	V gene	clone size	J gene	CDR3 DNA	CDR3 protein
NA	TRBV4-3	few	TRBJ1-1	TGCGCCAGCAGCCAACCCGGGGAGGGCGGCACTGAAGCTTTCTTT	CASSQPGEGGTEAFF
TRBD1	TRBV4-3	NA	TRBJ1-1	TGCGCCAGCAGCCAGGGTTCACAGGGGCAGGCTGAAGCTTTCTTT	CASSQGSQGQAEAFF
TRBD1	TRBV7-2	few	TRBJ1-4	TGTGCCAGCACGAAATCAGGGGGCGCGGGTGAAAAACTGTTTTTT	CASTKSGGAGEKLFF
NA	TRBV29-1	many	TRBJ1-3	TGCAGCGTCCAACAGGGAAACACCATATATTTT	CSVQQGNTIYF
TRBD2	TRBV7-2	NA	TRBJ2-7	TGTGCCAGCAGCTCTCCTGGCGGGGGGGCGAGCTACGAGCAGTACTTC	CASSSPGGGASYEQYF
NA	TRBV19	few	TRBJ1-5	TGTGCCAGTAGTATGCATAATCAGCCCCAGCATTTT	CASSMHNQPQHF
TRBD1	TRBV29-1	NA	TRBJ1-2	TGCAGCGGAGGGACAGCCTATGGCTACACCTTC	CSGGTAYGYTF
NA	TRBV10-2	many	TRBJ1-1	TGCGCCAGCAGTGAAACACAAAGCATGAACACTGAAGCTTTCTTT	CASSETQSMNTEAFF
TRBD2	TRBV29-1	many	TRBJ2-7	TGCAGCGTCGCAGTAGCGGGAGGTAGCAACGAGCAGTACTTC	CSVAVAGGSNEQYF
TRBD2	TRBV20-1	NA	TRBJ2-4	TGCAGTGCTCCGACTAGCGGGGGGACCGTAGCCAAAAACATTCAGTACTTC	CSAPTSGGTVAKNIQYF
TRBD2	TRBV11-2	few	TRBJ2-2	TGTGCCAGCAGCTTACAATCTAGCGGGTGGAACACCGGGGAGCTGTTTTTT	CASSLQSSGWNTGELFF
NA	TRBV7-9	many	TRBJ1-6	TGTGCCAGCAGCTACGGGGACTCCAATTCACCCCTCCACTTT	CASSYGDSNSPLHF
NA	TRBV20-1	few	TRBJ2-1	TGCAGTGCCGGACTCTCGGCGAATCTTTCCTACAATGAGCAGTTCTTC	CSAGLSANLSYNEQFF
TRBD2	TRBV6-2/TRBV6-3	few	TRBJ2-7	TGTGCCAGCAGTTACTCGCCACTAGCGGGAGGTCTCGACGAGCAGTACTTC	CASSYSPLAGGLDEQYF
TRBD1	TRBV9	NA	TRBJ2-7	TGTGCCAGCAGCGTAGGGACAGGGATGTACGAGCAGTACTTC	CASSVGTGMYEQYF
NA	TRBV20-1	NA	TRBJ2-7	TGCAGTGCTGCAAAGGGGTGGGAGCAGAACTTC	CSAAKGWEQNF
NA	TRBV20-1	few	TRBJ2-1	TGCAGTGCTAGAGATATATCGGGAATCGATGAGCAGTTCTTC	CSARDISGIDEQFF
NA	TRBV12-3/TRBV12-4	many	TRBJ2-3	TGTGCCAGCAGCCTTAGGTCTGGCCGTCAGCGCGATACGCAGTATTTT	CASSLRSGRQRDTQYF
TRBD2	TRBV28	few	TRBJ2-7	TGTGCCAGCAGTATAGCGGGACACCTCTCCGAGCAGTACTTC	CASSIAGHLSEQYF
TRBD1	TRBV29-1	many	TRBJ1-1	TGCAGCGTCGAGGGACAGGGGCTCAAGGGTGGAGTATCCTTT	CSVEGQGLKGGVSF
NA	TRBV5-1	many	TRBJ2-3	TGCGCCAGCAGTTCCCTTTCTAGCACAGATACGCAGTATTTT	CASSSLSSTDTQYF
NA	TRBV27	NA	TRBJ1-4	TGTGACGGCGGGCGGCTGTTTTTT	CDGGRLFF
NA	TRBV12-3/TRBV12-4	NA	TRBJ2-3	TGTGCCAGCAGCTCGGAGGGGGTGATCACAGATACGCAGTATTTT	CASSSEGVITDTQYF
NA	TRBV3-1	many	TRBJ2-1	TGTGCCACCGGGGAGGGACAGCCAAACAATGAGCAGTTCTTC	CATGEGQPNNEQFF
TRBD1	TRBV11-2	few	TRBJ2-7	TGTGCCAGCAGCTTAGTAGGACCGCGACAGGGTTCGAACTACGAGCAGTACTTC	CASSLVGPRQGSNYEQYF
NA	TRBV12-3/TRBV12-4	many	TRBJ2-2	TGTGCCAGCAGCTCTCAATACTTGAACACCGGGGAGCTGTTTTTT	CASSSQYLNTGELFF
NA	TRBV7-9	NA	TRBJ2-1	TGTGCCAGCAGCTTAGCGGGATTTCCCAACAATGAGCAGTTCTTC	CASSLAGFPNNEQFF
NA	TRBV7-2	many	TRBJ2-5	TGTGCCAGCAGCTTAGGGTCTTCAGGGGCAGAGACCCAGTACTTC	CASSLGSSGAETQYF
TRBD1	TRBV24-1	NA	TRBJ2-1	TGTGCCACCAGTGATCCAACAGGGGGCTATGAGCAGTTCTTC	CATSDPTGGYEQFF
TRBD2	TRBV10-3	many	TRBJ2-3	TGTGCCATCAGTGAGTCGGCCCGGGAGGACCCCAATACGCAGTATTTT	CAISESAREDPNTQYF
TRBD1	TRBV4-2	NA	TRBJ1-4	TGTGCCAGCAGCCAGGGGGACAGGGCAACTAATGAAAAACTGTTTTTT	CASSQGDRATNEKLFF
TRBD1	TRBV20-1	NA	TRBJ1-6	TGCAGTGCTAGAACAGGGGGATCTTATAATTCACCCCTCCACTTT	CSARTGGSYNSPLHF
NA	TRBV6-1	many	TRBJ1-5	TGTGCCAGCAGTGAGGCACTTACAGGCAATCAGCCCCAGCATTTT	CASSEALTGNQPQHF
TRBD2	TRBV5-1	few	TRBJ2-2	TGCGCCAGCAGCTCCCTCGCGGGAGGGCCGGACACCGGGGAGCTGTTTTTT	CASSSLAGGPDTGELFF
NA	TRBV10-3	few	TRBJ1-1	TGTGCCATCACCCCGGGACAGAACACTGAAGCTTTCTTT	CAITPGQNTEAFF
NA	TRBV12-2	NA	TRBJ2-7	TGTGCAAGTCGCTCCGGATGGAGGCCAGGCCCTGCCTACGAGCAGTACTTC	CASRSGWRPGPAYEQYF
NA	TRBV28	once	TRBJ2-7	TGTGCCAGCAGTTTAAGGTGGTGGCGGGGAAGTCCACTGGAACAGGGGGAGCAGTACTTC	CASSLRWWRGSPLEQGEQYF
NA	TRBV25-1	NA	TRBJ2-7	TGTGCCAGCAGCCCTCTGAATACCTACGAGCAGTACTTC	CASSPLNTYEQYF
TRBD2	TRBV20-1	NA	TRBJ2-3	TGCAGTGCTAGAGTTATGCCTAGCGGGAGGACAGATACGCAGTATTTT	CSARVMPSGRTDTQYF
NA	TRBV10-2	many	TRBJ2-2	TGCGCCAGCAGTTATACAGGTACCGGGGAGCTGTTTTTT	CASSYTGTGELFF